The rows below give T cell receptor beta chains drawn from one sample of a study of cytomegalovirus exposure and HLA in healthy donors. This table comes from immunoSEQ multiplex PCR, and its TCRdb copy is limited to in-frame clones, with some not included. The repertoire holds over 250,000 clones, with more than 80% as singletons. Sequenced sample: PBMCs. The source of these receptors is a middle-aged man in good health and CMV-seropositive. Each CDR3 is given with its conserved first and last residue. D genes are given only for firm matches. For some rows the clone size is stated as once, few or many, or as a class when expanded; others skip it.

-	TRBV7-9	-	TRBJ2-7	CASSDRHVEQYF	TGTGCCAGCAGCGATCGACATGTGGAGCAGTACTTC
-	TRBV6-6	few	TRBJ1-1	CASSYEGGNTEAFF	TGTGCCAGCAGTTACGAGGGAGGGAACACTGAAGCTTTCTTT
TRBD2	TRBV27	-	TRBJ2-3	CASSRLAGLDTQYF	TGTGCCAGCAGTAGACTAGCGGGATTGGATACGCAGTATTTT
-	TRBV7-2	-	TRBJ1-2	CASSAQGYYGYTF	TGTGCCAGCAGCGCACAGGGTTACTATGGCTACACCTTC
TRBD1	TRBV6-6	few	TRBJ1-1	CASSSRDRGRGTEAFF	TGTGCCAGCAGTTCCCGGGACAGGGGGCGCGGCACTGAAGCTTTCTTT
-	TRBV19	-	TRBJ2-3	CASSIRSGSSTDTQYF	TGTGCCAGTAGTATAAGGAGCGGGTCTAGCACAGATACGCAGTATTTT
-	TRBV21-1	-	TRBJ2-1	CASSPGTSGRSNEQFF	TGTGCCAGCAGCCCCGGGACTAGCGGGAGATCTAATGAGCAGTTCTTC
TRBD2	TRBV27	-	TRBJ2-7	CASSPLAGVHEQYF	TGTGCCAGCAGTCCACTAGCGGGAGTGCACGAGCAGTACTTC
TRBD2	TRBV28	-	TRBJ2-5	CASSPPIAGGRETQYF	TGTGCCAGCAGTCCCCCCATAGCGGGAGGACGGGAGACCCAGTACTTC
TRBD2	TRBV19	-	TRBJ2-1	CASRGLAGVEQFF	TGTGCCAGCCGGGGACTAGCGGGCGTTGAGCAGTTCTTC
-	TRBV7-8	-	TRBJ2-5	CASSRAGETQYF	TGTGCCAGCAGCAGAGCAGGAGAGACCCAGTACTTC
TRBD1	TRBV19	-	TRBJ1-4	CASSNKDRGLEKLFF	TGTGCCAGTAGTAACAAGGACAGGGGGCTCGAAAAACTGTTTTTT